This TCR beta chain was found in a study of cytomegalovirus exposure and HLA in healthy donors. This table comes from immunoSEQ multiplex PCR, and its TCRdb copy is limited to in-frame clones, with some not included. The sample consists of a few hundred thousand clones, more than 75% of them appearing once. Trimming cost V 4 bases and J 4 bases; bases outside gene matches: 6. The CDR3 is made up of 15 amino acids. Per the germline V gene, CDR1 is SGHVS and CDR2 is FQNEAQ. The chain joins TRBV7-8 to TRBJ2-2; TRBD1 agrees at 7 bases. Specimen: PBMCs. This clonotype was sampled from a man between 18 and 29 years old in good health and CMV-seropositive. The CDR3 DNA is TGTGCCAGCAGCTCACAGGGGTCGAGCACCGGGGAGCTGTTTTTT. Protein sequence: CASSSQGSSTGELFF.